The T cell receptor (beta chain) described here comes from a study of CD8 T cells in ankylosing spondylitis. Whole-study findings and limits: Made up of several highly homologous variants, a TCR beta motif appeared characteristic of ankylosing spondylitis blood.

Many counts were recorded for this clonotype. Its target is unknown. In germline, CDR1 is MNHEY, CDR2 SVGEGT. The CDR3 contains 17 residues. V gave up 8 bases and J gave up 2 bases; unmatched junction bases: 8. In TCRdb, the 5' RACE reads were re-called with MiXCR into one record per CDR3 protein. The repertoire has 25,000 to 35,000 distinct CDR3 sequences, 14% of them found once; the top ten carry approximately 35%. This TCR derives from a male donor with ankylosing spondylitis or in good health (not recorded which). J is TRBJ2-2 and V is TRBV6-2 or TRBV6-3, with TRBD2 identical over 13 bases. Material for sequencing was blood. The CDR3 coding sequence is TGTGCCAGCGGCGGACTAGCGGGAGATTTTAACACCGGGGAGCTGTTTTTT. It translates to CASGGLAGDFNTGELFF.